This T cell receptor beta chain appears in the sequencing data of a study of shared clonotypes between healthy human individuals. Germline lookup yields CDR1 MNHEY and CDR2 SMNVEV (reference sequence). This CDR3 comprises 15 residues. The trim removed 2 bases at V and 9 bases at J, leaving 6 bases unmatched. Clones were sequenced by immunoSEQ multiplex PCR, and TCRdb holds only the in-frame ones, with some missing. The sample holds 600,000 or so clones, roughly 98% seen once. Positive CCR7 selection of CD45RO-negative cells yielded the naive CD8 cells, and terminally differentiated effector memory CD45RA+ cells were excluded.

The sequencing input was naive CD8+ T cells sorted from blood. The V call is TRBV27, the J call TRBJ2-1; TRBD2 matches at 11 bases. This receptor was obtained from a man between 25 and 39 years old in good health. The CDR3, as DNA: TGTGCCAGCAGTTTACAGGCTAGCGGGAGGTCTGAGCAGTTCTTC. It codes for CASSLQASGRSEQFF.